In its sample, the clone carrying this T cell receptor (beta chain) was seen many times. Antigen unknown. The data belong to a study of Graves' ophthalmopathy and Graves' hyperthyroidism. Clinicians made diagnoses from clinical symptoms, serum thyroxine, TRAb, thyroid ultrasound and orbital computed tomography. The V gene end was trimmed by 3 bases and the J gene end by 5 bases; junction bases not matched to a gene: 8. CDR1 and CDR2 from the germline V gene are DFQATT and SNEGSKA (reference sequence). CDR3 length equals 15 residues. General study findings and limits: Using 13 signatures, a model distinguished ophthalmopathy from stable hyperthyroidism, reaching just under 90% sensitivity and 65% to 84% specificity. In blood appeared most of the expanded thyroid clonotypes whose frequency exceeded 0.001.

Using RNA transcripts, the TCR beta CDR3 regions were amplified. An opening RT-PCR round employed HTBI primers and preceded a second-round multiplex PCR. TCRdb re-called the multiplex PCR reads with MiXCR, one entry per CDR3 protein. This sample has 200,000 to 250,000 distinct CDR3 sequences, with roughly 21% found just once. The TCR comes from a woman aged 50 to 60 with Graves' ophthalmopathy. The gene calls are TRBV20-1 and TRBJ2-7; 12 bases agree with TRBD2. Sequenced input: peripheral blood. The CDR3 is CSARGSSGRAHEQYF. The CDR3 coding sequence is TGCAGTGCTAGGGGGTCTAGCGGGAGGGCCCACGAGCAGTACTTC.